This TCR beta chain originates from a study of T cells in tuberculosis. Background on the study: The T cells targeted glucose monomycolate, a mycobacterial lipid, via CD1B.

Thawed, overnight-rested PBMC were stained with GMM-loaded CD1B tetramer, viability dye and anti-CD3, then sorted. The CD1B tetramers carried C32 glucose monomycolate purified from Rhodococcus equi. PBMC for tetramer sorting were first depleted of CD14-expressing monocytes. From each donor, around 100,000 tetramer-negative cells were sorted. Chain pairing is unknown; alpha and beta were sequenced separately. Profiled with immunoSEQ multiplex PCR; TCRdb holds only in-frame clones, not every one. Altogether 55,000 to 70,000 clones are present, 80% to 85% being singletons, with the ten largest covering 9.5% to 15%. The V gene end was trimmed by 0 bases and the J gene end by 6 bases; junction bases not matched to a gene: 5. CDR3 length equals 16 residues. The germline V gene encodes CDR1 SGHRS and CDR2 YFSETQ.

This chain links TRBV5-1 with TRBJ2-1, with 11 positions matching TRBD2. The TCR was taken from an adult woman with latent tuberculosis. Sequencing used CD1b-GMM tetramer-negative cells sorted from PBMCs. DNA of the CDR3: TGCGCCAGCAGCTTGGATGTAGCGGGAGGGATCAATGAGCAGTTCTTC. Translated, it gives CASSLDVAGGINEQFF.